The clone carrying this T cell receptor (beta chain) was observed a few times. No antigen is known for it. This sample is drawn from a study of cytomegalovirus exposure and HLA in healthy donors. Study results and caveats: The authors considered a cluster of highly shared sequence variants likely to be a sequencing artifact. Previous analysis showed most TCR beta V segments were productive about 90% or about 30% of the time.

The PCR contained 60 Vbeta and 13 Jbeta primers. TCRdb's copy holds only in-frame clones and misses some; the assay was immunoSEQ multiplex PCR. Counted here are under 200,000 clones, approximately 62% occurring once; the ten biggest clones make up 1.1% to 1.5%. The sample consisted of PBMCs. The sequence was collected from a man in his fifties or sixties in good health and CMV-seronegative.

The CDR3 DNA is TGCGCCAGCAGCGGCCCCGGGACACAAGAGACCCAGTACTTC. Translating it yields CASSGPGTQETQYF. The chain joins TRBV5-1 to TRBJ2-5; D may be TRBD1 (6 bases). Germline V gene lookup returns CDR1 SGHRS and CDR2 YFSETQ. The CDR3 sequence is 14 residues long. Trimming pared 4 bases from V and 2 bases from J, leaving 12 bases between.